The T cell receptor (beta chain) under discussion was sequenced for a study of T-cell memory formation after mild COVID-19. For the study at large: The study found TCR clusters largely donor specific. Points from the study as a whole: Later expanders leaned CD4+, whereas clones that contracted between day 15 and 85 were balanced CD4/CD8. Pre-infection memory contained some responding clones, which suggested that cross-reactive memory had joined.

One entry per CDR3 protein, called by TCRdb with MiXCR from the 5' RACE reads. Found here are some 2,500 distinct CDR3 sequences, 65% to 80% of them singletons; the top ten hold roughly a tenth. In regard to this clonotype: Its antigen is not known.

Sample: PBMCs or a T cell subset sorted from them (not recorded which). The TCR originated in an adult who had mild COVID-19 (a few samples of this study predate the infection). Cell type and time point are not known.

The DNA of the CDR3 is TGTGCCACCAGTGACTCTACAGGGACTGAAGCTTTCTTT. Amino acids: CATSDSTGTEAFF. The gene calls are TRBV24-1 and TRBJ1-1; D is perhaps TRBD1 (6 bases). From germline, CDR1 is KGHDR and CDR2 SFDVKD. The germline V and J ends were trimmed by 4 bases and 5 bases, with 10 bases remaining between them. This CDR3 has 13 residues.